A selection of T cell receptor beta chains follows, all from one sample in a study of cytomegalovirus exposure and HLA in healthy donors. Sequencing used immunoSEQ multiplex PCR; TCRdb keeps in-frame clones, though not all of them. Among approximately 170,000 clones listed, 85% were seen once. The sequencing input was PBMCs. These TCRs come from a boy between 2 and 10 years old in good health and CMV-seronegative. Each CDR3 is given without its conserved first and last residue.

V,J,CDR3
TRBV6-1,TRBJ1-4,ASSGPGWATNEKLF
TRBV25-1,TRBJ2-1,ASSRGPYNEQF
TRBV7-2,TRBJ1-4,ASSRDRGGEKLF
TRBV15,TRBJ1-1,ATSRALNTEAF
TRBV7-9,TRBJ1-1,ASSLRGGSEAF
TRBV5-8,TRBJ2-2,ASRLTGAGELF
TRBV5-6,TRBJ1-1,ASSLARSSGNTEAF
TRBV7-9,TRBJ2-1,ASTRTGVEQF
TRBV29-1,TRBJ2-7,SAGQVSYEQY
TRBV6-1,TRBJ2-7,ASSEGDRGYYEQY
TRBV29-1,TRBJ1-4,SVGVQGDGGEKLF
TRBV6-1,TRBJ2-5,ASKGTGKETQY
TRBV12-5,TRBJ1-5,ASGSPRLAAQH
TRBV18,TRBJ2-1,ASSPRPRGSSYNEQF
TRBV10-1,TRBJ1-2,ASSEQSSYGYT
TRBV19,TRBJ2-5,ATRRAGLEETQY
TRBV28,TRBJ2-7,ASSPRDRVGGRAIYEQY
TRBV5-6,TRBJ1-4,ASSSTYRGPNEKLF
TRBV19,TRBJ1-2,ASSIPGRVNYGYT
TRBV20-1,TRBJ1-2,SARQGYGYT
TRBV2,TRBJ2-5,ASNKEAGQETQY
TRBV12-2,TRBJ1-2,ASRRGDRGGGYT
TRBV5-6,TRBJ2-3,ASSDDQGNTQY
TRBV18,TRBJ1-1,ASSPGLGEAF
TRBV9,TRBJ2-7,ASSPDGGKYYEQY
TRBV7-9,TRBJ2-7,SSSPSSYEQY
TRBV5-1,TRBJ2-5,ASSLTGVETQY
TRBV7-7,TRBJ2-3,ASSLVPGSTDTQY
TRBV5-4,TRBJ2-3,ASSDDRAGETADTQY
TRBV11-2,TRBJ1-2,ASSLVGFDRELQGYT
TRBV7-9,TRBJ2-1,ASSNREGRF
TRBV28,TRBJ2-2,ASSFRGAKDTGELF
TRBV6-5,TRBJ2-3,ASSYLGITDTQY
TRBV6-1,TRBJ2-3,ASDPLADSTDTQY
TRBV19,TRBJ1-1,ASSPTDRAGAEAF
TRBV15,TRBJ2-1,ATSRDLASGRDEQF
TRBV29-1,TRBJ2-7,SVVPDSSYEQY
TRBV11-2,TRBJ1-3,ASSLGGPDGNTIY
TRBV5-1,TRBJ2-2,ASSLVPRTSGNTGELF
TRBV6-5,TRBJ2-3,ASRSEWTTTDTQY
TRBV23-1,TRBJ1-2,ASSPQTRTGPSSAYGYT
TRBV29-1,TRBJ1-5,SVGGFQPQH
TRBV5-6,TRBJ2-7,ASSDTGYEQY
TRBV7-8,TRBJ2-4,ASSLGKTGGKNIQY
TRBV5-6,TRBJ2-5,ASSWMTSGASGLTQY
TRBV18,TRBJ2-7,ASSPSTGEAYEQY
TRBV18,TRBJ1-5,ASSPTQGAGQPQH
TRBV19,TRBJ1-1,ATSQGANGNTEAF
TRBV28,TRBJ1-5,ASSFGTGDQPQH
TRBV5-4,TRBJ2-5,ASSSSGTTETQY
TRBV6-6,TRBJ2-2,ASSFRASGNTGELF
TRBV7-9,TRBJ1-5,ASSKTGGNDQPQH
TRBV30,TRBJ2-1,AWQKTSVSQF
TRBV2,TRBJ2-7,ASNNLDRGYHEQY
TRBV5-1,TRBJ2-2,ASRSGLGTGELF
TRBV4-1,TRBJ2-7,ASSQDYRQY
TRBV6-1,TRBJ1-2,ASASGTGNYGYT